The next 25 T cell receptor beta chains were all read from a single sample in a study of blood T cell repertoires in COVID-19. TCRdb's table, derived via immunoSEQ multiplex PCR, lists solely in-frame clones and lacks some. The sample shows approximately 180,000 clones, 80% to 90% of them seen only once. The sequencing input was peripheral blood. The receptors originated from a man in his fifties or sixties with acute or convalescent COVID-19.

The V and J genes are TRBV5-4 and TRBJ1-6, with TRBD1 matching over 8 bases. Germline V lookup: CDR1 SGHNT, CDR2 YYREEE (reference sequence). V gave up 4 bases and J gave up 7 bases; unmatched junction bases: 7. The length of the CDR3 is 15 residues. The CDR3, as DNA: TGTGCCAGCAGCCCGACCGACAGGGGAAATTCACCCCTCCACTTT. It encodes CASSPTDRGNSPLHF.

In this sample, this clone turned up a few times. The gene calls are TRBV19 and TRBJ2-3, with a tentative D call TRBD1 (5 bases). The CDR3 consists of 15 residues. V was cut by 6 bases and J by 1 base, with 14 bases left in between. Germline V gene data show CDR1 as LNHDA and CDR2 as SQIVND (reference sequence). CDR3 nucleotides: TGTGCCAGTAGCCCCCGAGGACAAGGCACAGATACGCAGTATTTT. Translated, it gives CASSPRGQGTDTQYF.

The table lists this clone with a few counts. The chain carries TRBV5-1 and TRBJ2-1; no reliable D call. The CDR3 extends over 14 amino acids. CDR1 and CDR2 (germline): SGHRS, YFSETQ. Trimming cost V 2 bases and J 3 bases, with 9 bases left between them. CDR3 amino acids: CASSFGEDYNEQFF. The CDR3 nucleotides read TGCGCCAGCAGCTTCGGCGAGGACTACAATGAGCAGTTCTTC.

The CDR3 DNA reads as TGTGCCAGCATTAACAGGGAACCCAATCAGCCCCAGCATTTT. This gives the protein CASINREPNQPQHF. This rearrangement joins TRBV6-5 to TRBJ1-5, with D tentatively TRBD1 (6 bases). Trimming took off 7 bases at V and 3 bases at J, with 13 bases between the two ends. CDR3 length equals 14 residues. Germline V lookup: CDR1 MNHEY, CDR2 SVGAGI.

The J gene is TRBJ2-7, the V gene TRBV7-2, with 9 bases aligning to TRBD2. The germline CDR1 and CDR2 sequences are SGHTA and FQGNSA. Unmatched junction bases numbered 6, after V lost 2 bases and J lost 1 base. The CDR3 is 16 residues long. DNA for the CDR3: TGTGCCAGCAGCTTATACCCTAGCGGGAATTCCTACGAGCAGTACTTC. Amino acid sequence: CASSLYPSGNSYEQYF.

The rearrangement links TRBV6-5 to TRBJ2-1; 13 bases map to TRBD2. J lost 8 bases, V lost 5 bases, and 3 bases had no gene match. The germline gives CDR1 MNHEY, CDR2 SVGAGI. The CDR3 runs 14 residues. CDR3 sequence: CASSRLAGGDEQFF. The CDR3 DNA follows: TGTGCCAGCAGTCGACTAGCGGGAGGCGATGAGCAGTTCTTC.

The chain has TRBV6-2 or TRBV6-3 and TRBJ2-1, with 8 bases fitting TRBD2. With V trimmed by 2 bases and J by 0 bases, 3 bases remained unmatched. This CDR3 spans 16 amino acids. Germline assignment: CDR1 MNHEY and CDR2 SVGEGT. The CDR3 spells CASSYDSGISYNEQFF. CDR3 bases: TGTGCCAGCAGTTACGATAGCGGGATCTCCTACAATGAGCAGTTCTTC.

This clone was detected only once. The CDR3 bases are TGTGCCAGCAGGCACCGGACTAGCGGAGGTAATGAGCAGTTCTTC. Translation: CASRHRTSGGNEQFF. The chain joins TRBV6-5 to TRBJ2-1; 10 positions match TRBD2. This CDR3 region has 15 residues. The junction had 9 bases not matched to a gene; V was cut back by 6 bases and J by 7 bases. Germline CDR1 and CDR2: MNHEY and SVGAGI.

The chain recombines TRBV30 with TRBJ1-2; D call uncertain. This CDR3 contains 12 residues. Trimming took 2 bases from V and 4 from J, leaving 8 bases between them. Looked up from germline, CDR1 is GTSNPN and CDR2 is SVGIG (reference sequence). CDR3 sequence reads: CAWSFGVYGYTF. The CDR3 DNA sequence: TGTGCCTGGAGTTTCGGTGTCTATGGCTACACCTTC.

The genes are TRBV6-2 or TRBV6-3 and TRBJ2-7, with TRBD2 as a possible D gene (7 bases). The CDR3 is made up of 15 amino acids. V dropped 0 bases and J dropped 6 bases, with 15 bases sitting between them. In germline, CDR1 is MNHEY, CDR2 SVGEGT. This CDR3 reads CASSYSGGARGEQYF. The CDR3 DNA sequence: TGTGCCAGCAGTTACTCAGGGGGGGCAAGAGGCGAGCAGTACTTC.

The chain employs TRBV2 and TRBJ2-7, with TRBD2 as a possible D gene (6 bases). This CDR3 spans 11 amino acids. The V end was cut by 10 bases, the J end by 2 bases, with 9 bases between. Germline CDR1 reads SNHLY; CDR2 reads FYNNEI. CDR3 sequence (DNA): TGTGCCACGGGACTGACCTACGAGCAGTACTTC. It specifies CATGLTYEQYF.

The chain uses TRBV12-5 and TRBJ2-1, with 12 nucleotides matching TRBD2. Germline V gene data show CDR1 as LGHNT and CDR2 as FRNRAP. V lost 1 base and J lost 9; bases outside the gene matches: 13. This CDR3 comprises 18 residues. In nucleotides, the CDR3 is TGTGCTAGTGGTTTGGCCCCCCCAGGACTAGCGGGATCGGGTGAGCAGTTCTTC. Translated: CASGLAPPGLAGSGEQFF.

This clone came up a few times. This same CDR3 is encoded by further DNA sequences in the sample. The J gene is TRBJ1-2, the V gene TRBV12-3 or TRBV12-4; a weak D match, TRBD1 (6 bases). The V end was cut by 2 bases, the J end by 5 bases, with 9 bases between. There are 13 residues in the CDR3. The CDR3 protein is CASSLSGVYGYTF. The CDR3 DNA sequence: TGTGCCAGCAGTTTATCAGGGGTGTATGGCTACACCTTC.

The V and J genes are TRBV7-6 and TRBJ2-1, with no clear D. CDR3 length: 12 residues. In germline, CDR1 is SGHVS, CDR2 FNYEAQ. V was clipped by 5 bases and J by 9 bases, with 11 bases between them. The CDR3, as DNA: TGTGCCAGCAGCAAGTCAGAATCTGAGCAGTTCTTC. This encodes CASSKSESEQFF.

The gene calls are TRBV11-2 and TRBJ2-5, with D possibly matching TRBD2 (6 bases). The V gene's germline CDR1 is SGHAT and CDR2 FQNNGV. This CDR3 has 17 residues. V was clipped by 5 bases and J by 4 bases, with 23 bases between them. The CDR3 loop is CASSPGGRTTSGETQYF. CDR3 sequence (DNA): TGTGCCAGCAGCCCCGGGGGTAGAACCACATCTGGAGAGACCCAGTACTTC.

The rearrangement uses TRBV28 and TRBJ2-1; the match to TRBD2 covers 14 bases. Germline values: CDR1 MDHEN, CDR2 SYDVKM. The CDR3 has 17 amino acids. J gave up 4 bases and V 5 bases, and 7 bases lay outside the gene matches. Here the CDR3 reads CASSTTSGRAMYNEQFF. The CDR3 coding sequence is TGTGCCAGCAGTACGACTAGCGGGAGGGCGATGTACAATGAGCAGTTCTTC.

This chain uses TRBV5-1 with TRBJ1-1, with 10 bases fitting TRBD1. The V and J ends lost 0 bases and 8 bases, in that order; junction bases with no gene match: 4. Germline CDR1 reads SGHRS; CDR2 reads YFSETQ. The CDR3 length is 14 residues. The CDR3 loop reads CASSLAAGQGEAFF. The DNA of the CDR3 is TGCGCCAGCAGCTTGGCAGCGGGACAGGGGGAAGCTTTCTTT.

The genes are TRBV11-3 and TRBJ2-7; 9 nucleotides agree with TRBD1. This CDR3 is built from 15 residues. V dropped 5 bases and J dropped 3; count of bases not matched to a gene: 8. The germline V gene has CDR1 SGHNT and CDR2 YENEEA. Written as DNA, the CDR3 is TGTGCCAGCAGCCCGACAGGGGGGAGGCACTACGAGCAGTACTTC. Protein: CASSPTGGRHYEQYF.

The chain employs TRBV2 and TRBJ2-3; 12 bases map to TRBD2. V shed 3 bases and J 6 bases; nucleotides not matched to a gene: 7. The germline gives CDR1 SNHLY, CDR2 FYNNEI. The CDR3 loop spans 16 amino acids. The CDR3 sequence: CASSEGPSGRGDTQYF. The CDR3 DNA follows: TGTGCCAGCAGTGAGGGGCCTAGCGGGAGGGGGGATACGCAGTATTTT.

This clone has a handful of counts. The genes are TRBV5-5 and TRBJ1-1; D perhaps matches TRBD1 (6 bases). The CDR3 runs 14 residues. Germline V gene sequence: CDR1 SGHKS, CDR2 YYEKEE (reference sequence). Trimming cost V 4 bases and J 3 bases, with 13 bases left between them. The chain's CDR3 is CASSKRDTDTEAFF. CDR3 DNA sequence: TGTGCCAGCAGCAAGAGGGACACCGACACTGAAGCTTTCTTT.

The CDR3 nucleotides read TGCGCCAGCAGCTTGGATTTGGGGCCCTACCCCAAAAAACTGTTTTTT. This translates into CASSLDLGPYPKKLFF. V usage is TRBV5-1 and J usage is TRBJ1-4, with D possibly TRBD1 on 5 matching bases. CDR3 length: 16 amino acids. Trimming stripped 0 bases from V and 9 bases from J, with 18 bases between. CDR1 and CDR2 from the germline V gene are SGHRS and YFSETQ.

The chain uses TRBV28 and TRBJ1-5; a weak D match, TRBD1 (5 bases). Trimming took 6 bases from V and 5 from J, leaving 14 bases between them. The germline V gene encodes CDR1 MDHEN and CDR2 SYDVKM. There are 14 residues in the CDR3. The CDR3 protein is CASRLMGGDQPQHF. The CDR3 bases are TGTGCCAGCAGGCTCATGGGGGGTGATCAGCCCCAGCATTTT.

The chain joins TRBV4-2 to TRBJ2-3; possibly TRBD2 for D (6 bases). The ends were cut back, 3 bases at V and 1 base at J, with 20 bases in the middle. Germline CDR1 and CDR2: LGHNA and YNFKEQ. The CDR3 is made up of 18 amino acids. The chain's CDR3 is CASSQAAGGLVGTDTQYF. The CDR3 nucleotides are TGTGCCAGCAGCCAGGCGGCTGGAGGGCTGGTGGGCACAGATACGCAGTATTTT.

V usage is TRBV7-9 and J usage is TRBJ2-1, with 11 bases matching TRBD2. From germline, CDR1 is SEHNR and CDR2 FQNEAQ (reference sequence). There are 16 residues in the CDR3. J gave up 4 bases and V 5 bases, and 7 bases lay outside the gene matches. The CDR3 region has the DNA TGTGCCAGCAGCCTTACGACTAGCGGGGTGTACAATGAGCAGTTCTTC. Translating gives CASSLTTSGVYNEQFF.

The chain recombines TRBV27 with TRBJ1-5; D is perhaps TRBD1 (6 bases). This CDR3 is built from 16 residues. Trimming shortened V by 4 bases and J by 2 bases, and 15 bases separated the two germline ends. CDR1 is MNHEY, CDR2 SMNVEV, per germline (reference sequence). CDR3 sequence: CASSSRQAPRNQPQHF. The CDR3 nucleotides are TGTGCCAGCAGTTCGCGACAGGCTCCTCGCAATCAGCCCCAGCATTTT.